Here is one T cell receptor beta chain with its context. Its cognate antigen is unknown. These data originate in a study of identical twins. Study-wide results and limits: For out-of-frame alpha sequences shared by twins, low generation probability was in excess.

The CDR3 consists of 14 residues. Germline-derived CDR1 and CDR2 are LNHDA and SQIVND (reference sequence). V lost 9 bases and J lost 0, with 15 bases in between. Via MiXCR, TCRdb re-called the 5' RACE reads, giving one row per CDR3 protein. Found here are under 250,000 distinct CDR3 sequences, less than 10% of them singletons; the top ten hold 4.5% to 5.5%. This clonotype originated in a woman in her late teens or twenties in good health. The material sequenced was memory (CD45RO+) T cells sorted from blood. The V gene is TRBV19, the J gene TRBJ2-7; D is perhaps TRBD1 or TRBD2 (5 bases each). The CDR3 DNA reads TGTGCCAGCCGGGGACCAGAGAGCTCCTACGAGCAGTACTTC. Protein sequence: CASRGPESSYEQYF.